This T cell receptor (beta chain) originates from a study of CD8 T cells in ankylosing spondylitis. Turning to this clonotype: The antigen is undetermined.

TCRdb called the 5' RACE reads again in MiXCR, with one record for every CDR3 protein. This table has 250,000 or so distinct CDR3 sequences, more than 15% appearing once. CDR1 and CDR2 (germline): SGHDT, YYEEEE. The CDR3 is 16 residues long. Trimming shortened V by 0 bases and J by 6 bases, and 16 bases separated the two germline ends. Whole-study findings and limits: In ankylosing spondylitis blood, a motif of roughly eight highly homologous TCR beta variants appeared characteristic. Both synovial fluid and blood in reactive arthritis had previously been reported to carry some motif variants. According to the report, clones linked to the disease were significantly enriched in matched synovial fluid samples taken from ankylosing spondylitis patients.

The chain recombines TRBV5-6 with TRBJ2-4; possibly TRBD1 for D (7 bases). The material sequenced was blood, either unsorted or a sorted T cell fraction (not recorded which). The source is a male donor with ankylosing spondylitis or in good health (not recorded which). Here the CDR3 reads CASSLVAGQRRNIQYF. CDR3 nucleotide sequence: TGTGCCAGCAGCTTGGTGGCGGGACAGAGGAGAAACATTCAGTACTTC.